The clone carrying this T cell receptor beta chain was picked up many times. The entry originates in a study of blood T cell repertoires in COVID-19. Turning to the study itself: Acute and convalescent COVID-19 specimens originated in the United States, Italy and Spain. Nucleic acid was either cDNA or gDNA, and it came from T cells, B-cell-depleted T cells, or PBMCs.

Authors' data handling: Estimation of nucleated cell counts relied on the amplification of reference gene primers. TCRdb's copy holds only in-frame clones and misses some; the assay was immunoSEQ multiplex PCR. Clonal size and the V and J genes are those of that table, whereas D and trimming came from the DNA. The top ten clones hold 5% to 8% of a sample with nearly 200,000 clones, about 88% of them seen once. With 4 bases clipped from V and 1 base from J, the junction kept 2 bases outside the gene matches. Germline lookup yields CDR1 SEHNR and CDR2 FQNEAQ (reference sequence). There are 14 residues in the CDR3.

This sequence joins TRBV7-9 and TRBJ1-1; 8 bases line up with TRBD1. The receptor was isolated from a woman in her 40s who had recovered from COVID-19. Material for sequencing was peripheral blood. The CDR3 loop reads CASSSTGGNTEAFF. The CDR3 coding sequence is TGTGCCAGCAGCTCTACAGGGGGGAACACTGAAGCTTTCTTT.